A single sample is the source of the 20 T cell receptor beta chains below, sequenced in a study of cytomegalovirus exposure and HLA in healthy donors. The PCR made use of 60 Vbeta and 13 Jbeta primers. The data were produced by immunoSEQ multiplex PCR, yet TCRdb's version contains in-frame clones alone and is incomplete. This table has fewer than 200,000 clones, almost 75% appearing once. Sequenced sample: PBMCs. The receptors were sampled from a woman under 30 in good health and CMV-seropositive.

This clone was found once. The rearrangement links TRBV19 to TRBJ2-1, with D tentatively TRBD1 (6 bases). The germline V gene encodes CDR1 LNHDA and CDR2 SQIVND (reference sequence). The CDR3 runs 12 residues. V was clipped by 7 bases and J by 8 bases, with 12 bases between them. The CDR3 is CASTGRGHEQFF. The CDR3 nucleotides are TGTGCCAGTACGGGCAGGGGACATGAGCAGTTCTTC.

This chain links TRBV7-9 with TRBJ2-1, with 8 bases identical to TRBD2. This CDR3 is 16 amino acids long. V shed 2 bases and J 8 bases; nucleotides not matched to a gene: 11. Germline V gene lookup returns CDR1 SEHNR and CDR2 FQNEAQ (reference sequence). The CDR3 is CASSLSGTRALYEQFF. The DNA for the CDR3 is TGTGCCAGCAGCTTATCCGGGACTAGGGCCCTCTATGAGCAGTTCTTC.

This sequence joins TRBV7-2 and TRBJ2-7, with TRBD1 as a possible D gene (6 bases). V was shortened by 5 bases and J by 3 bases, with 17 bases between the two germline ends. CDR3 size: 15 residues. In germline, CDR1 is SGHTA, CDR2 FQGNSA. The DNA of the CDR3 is TGTGCCAGCAGCCAAGAAGGGGGTCAGTTCTACGAGCAGTACTTC. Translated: CASSQEGGQFYEQYF.

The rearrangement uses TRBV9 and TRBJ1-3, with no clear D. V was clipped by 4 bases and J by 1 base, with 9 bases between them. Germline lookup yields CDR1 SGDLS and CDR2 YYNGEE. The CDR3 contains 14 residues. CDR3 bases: TGTGCCAGCAGCCGTACCGGGTCTGGAAACACCATATATTTT. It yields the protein CASSRTGSGNTIYF.

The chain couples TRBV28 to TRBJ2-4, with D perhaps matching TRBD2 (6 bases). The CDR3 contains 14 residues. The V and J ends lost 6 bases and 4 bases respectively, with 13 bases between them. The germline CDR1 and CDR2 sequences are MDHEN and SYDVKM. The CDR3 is CASSGGQVKNIQYF. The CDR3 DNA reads TGTGCCAGCAGCGGGGGTCAGGTTAAAAACATTCAGTACTTC.

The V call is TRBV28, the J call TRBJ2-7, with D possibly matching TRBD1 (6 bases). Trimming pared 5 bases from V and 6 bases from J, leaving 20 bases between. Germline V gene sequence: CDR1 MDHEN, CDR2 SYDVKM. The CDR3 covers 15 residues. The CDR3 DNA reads TGTGCCAGCAGTCCTGTAAAAGGGGGACGTTTCGAGCAGTACTTC. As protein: CASSPVKGGRFEQYF.

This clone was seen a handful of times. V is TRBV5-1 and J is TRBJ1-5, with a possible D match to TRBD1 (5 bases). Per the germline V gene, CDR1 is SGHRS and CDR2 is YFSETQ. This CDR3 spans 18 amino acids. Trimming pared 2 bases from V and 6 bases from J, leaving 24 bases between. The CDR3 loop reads CASSLIPQGSTQGQPQHF. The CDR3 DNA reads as TGCGCCAGCAGCTTAATTCCTCAGGGAAGTACCCAGGGTCAGCCCCAGCATTTT.

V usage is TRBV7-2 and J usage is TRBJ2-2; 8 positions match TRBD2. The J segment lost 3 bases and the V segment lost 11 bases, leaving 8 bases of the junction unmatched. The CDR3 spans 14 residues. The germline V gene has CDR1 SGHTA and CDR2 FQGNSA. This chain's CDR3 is CAGHGGGYTGELFF. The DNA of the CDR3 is TGTGCCGGACACGGGGGGGGATACACCGGGGAGCTGTTTTTT.

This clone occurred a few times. CDR3 amino acids: CASSSKGLAIGELFF. The CDR3 DNA follows: TGTGCCAGCAGCTCAAAAGGACTAGCCATCGGGGAGCTGTTTTTT. The V gene is TRBV7-9, the J gene TRBJ2-2, with 8 bases aligning to TRBD2. V gave up 4 bases and J gave up 7 bases; unmatched junction bases: 8. This CDR3 has 15 residues. Per germline, CDR1 SEHNR and CDR2 FQNEAQ (reference sequence). The whole variable domain, filled in from reference TRBV7-9 and TRBJ2-2, reads DTGVSQNPRHKITKRGQNVTFRCDPISEHNRLYWYRQTLGQGPEFLTYFQNEAQLEKSRLLSDRFSAERPKGSFSTLEIQRTEQGDSAMYLCASSSKGLAIGELFFGEGSRLTVL.

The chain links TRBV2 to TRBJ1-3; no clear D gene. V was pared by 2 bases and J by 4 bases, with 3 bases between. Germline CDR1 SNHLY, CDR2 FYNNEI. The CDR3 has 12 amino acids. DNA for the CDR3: TGTGCCAGCAGTGAACAGGGAAACACCATATATTTT. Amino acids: CASSEQGNTIYF. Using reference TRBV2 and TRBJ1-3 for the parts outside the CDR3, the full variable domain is EPEVTQTPSHQVTQMGQEVILRCVPISNHLYFYWYRQILGQKVEFLVSFYNNEISEKSEIFDDQFSVERPDGSNFTLKIRSTKLEDSAMYFCASSEQGNTIYFGEGSWLTVV.

CDR3: CASSLGRGQGNEQYF. In DNA, the CDR3 is TGCGCCAGCAGCTTGGGGCGGGGACAGGGTAACGAGCAGTACTTC. This chain connects TRBV5-1 to TRBJ2-7; 9 nucleotides agree with TRBD1. The CDR3 sequence is 15 residues long. The V and J ends lost 0 bases and 5 bases, in that order; junction bases with no gene match: 6. Germline CDR1 and CDR2: SGHRS and YFSETQ. Full variable domain (rest looked up from reference TRBV5-1 and TRBJ2-7): KAGVTQTPRYLIKTRGQQVTLSCSPISGHRSVSWYQQTPGQGLQFLFEYFSETQRNKGNFPGRFSGRQFSNSRSEMNVSTLELGDSALYLCASSLGRGQGNEQYFGPGTRLTVT.

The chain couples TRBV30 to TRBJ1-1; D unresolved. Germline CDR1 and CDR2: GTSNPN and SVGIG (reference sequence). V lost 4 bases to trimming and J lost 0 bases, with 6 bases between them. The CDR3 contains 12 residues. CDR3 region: CAWTGMNTEAFF. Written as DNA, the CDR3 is TGTGCCTGGACGGGTATGAACACTGAAGCTTTCTTT.

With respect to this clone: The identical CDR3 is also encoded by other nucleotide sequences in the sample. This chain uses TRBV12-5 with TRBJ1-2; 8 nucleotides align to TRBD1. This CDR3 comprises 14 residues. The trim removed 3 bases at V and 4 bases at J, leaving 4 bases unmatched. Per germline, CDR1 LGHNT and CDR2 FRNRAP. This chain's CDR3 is CASGFDRGGYGYTF. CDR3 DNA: TGTGCTAGTGGTTTCGACAGGGGTGGCTATGGCTACACCTTC.

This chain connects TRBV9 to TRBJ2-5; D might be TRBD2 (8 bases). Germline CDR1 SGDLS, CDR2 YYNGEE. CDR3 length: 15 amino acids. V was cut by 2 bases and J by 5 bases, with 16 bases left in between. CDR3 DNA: TGTGCCAGCAGCGTGACAGGGACTAGGAGGGAGACCCAGTACTTC. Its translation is CASSVTGTRRETQYF. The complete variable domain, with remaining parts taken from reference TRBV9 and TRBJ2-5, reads DSGVTQTPKHLITATGQRVTLRCSPRSGDLSVYWYQQSLDQGLQFLIQYYNGEERAKGNILERFSAQQFPDLHSELNLSSLELGDSALYFCASSVTGTRRETQYFGPGTRLLVL.

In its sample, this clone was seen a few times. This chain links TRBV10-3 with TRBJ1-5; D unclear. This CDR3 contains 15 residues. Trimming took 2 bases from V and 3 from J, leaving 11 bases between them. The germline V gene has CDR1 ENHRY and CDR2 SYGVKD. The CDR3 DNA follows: TGTGCCATCAGTGAGCAGCGCTCGACCAATCAGCCCCAGCATTTT. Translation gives CAISEQRSTNQPQHF.

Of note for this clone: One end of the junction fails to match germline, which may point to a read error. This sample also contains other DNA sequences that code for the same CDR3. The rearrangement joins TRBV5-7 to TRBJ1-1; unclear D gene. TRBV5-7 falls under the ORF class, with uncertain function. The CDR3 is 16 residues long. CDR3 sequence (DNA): TGTGCCAGCAGCTTGGAATCGGTGCCGGGAAACACTGAGGCTTTCTTT. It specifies CASSLESVPGNTEAFF.

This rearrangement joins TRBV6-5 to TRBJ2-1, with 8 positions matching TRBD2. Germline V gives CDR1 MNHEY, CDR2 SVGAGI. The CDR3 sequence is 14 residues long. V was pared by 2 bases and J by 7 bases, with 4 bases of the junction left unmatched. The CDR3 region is CASSYRGGRNEQFF. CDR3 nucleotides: TGTGCCAGCAGTTACCGGGGGGGGCGTAATGAGCAGTTCTTC.

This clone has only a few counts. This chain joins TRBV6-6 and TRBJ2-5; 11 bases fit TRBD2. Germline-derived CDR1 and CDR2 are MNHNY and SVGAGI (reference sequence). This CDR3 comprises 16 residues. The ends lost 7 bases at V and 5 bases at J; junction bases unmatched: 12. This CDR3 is CASTTGTSGVGETQYF. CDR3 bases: TGTGCCAGCACTACCGGGACTAGCGGTGTTGGGGAGACCCAGTACTTC.

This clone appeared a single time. The CDR3 loop reads CASSGLGGGTDTQYF. CDR3 coding DNA: TGTGCCAGCAGCGGGCTGGGCGGGGGCACAGATACGCAGTATTTT. The rearrangement joins TRBV7-2 to TRBJ2-3, with D perhaps TRBD2 (6 bases). CDR1 is SGHTA and CDR2 is FQGNSA in the germline V gene. The V end was cut by 5 bases, the J end by 1 base, with 13 bases between. This CDR3 contains 15 residues.

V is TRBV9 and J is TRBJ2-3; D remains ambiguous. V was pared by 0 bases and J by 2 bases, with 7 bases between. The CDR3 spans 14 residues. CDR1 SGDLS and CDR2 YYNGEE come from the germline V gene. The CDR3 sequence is CASSVGQVTDTQYF. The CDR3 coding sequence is TGTGCCAGCAGCGTAGGTCAGGTCACAGATACGCAGTATTTT.